Below, 8 T cell receptor beta chains from the same sample are listed, as sequenced in a study of blood T cell repertoires in COVID-19. Here immunoSEQ multiplex PCR was the method, and the copy in TCRdb shows in-frame clones only, minus some. The sample shows 45,000 to 65,000 clones, 87% of them seen only once. The material sequenced was peripheral blood. The receptor set was obtained from an elderly man in a cohort sampled during active COVID-19.

The chain recombines TRBV6-4 with TRBJ1-6; no clear D. Germline V lookup: CDR1 MRHNA, CDR2 SNTAGT. The V end was cut by 4 bases, the J end by 7 bases, with 8 bases between. This CDR3 has 13 residues. The DNA for the CDR3 is TGTGCCAGCAGTGGAGCCTTCAATTCACCCCTCCACTTT. This sequence encodes CASSGAFNSPLHF.

V is TRBV7-9 and J is TRBJ1-1, with D unresolved. With 2 bases removed from V and 1 base from J, the gap between germline ends came to 14 bases. The CDR3 is made up of 16 amino acids. Germline V gene sequence: CDR1 SEHNR, CDR2 FQNEAQ (reference sequence). CDR3 bases: TGTGCCAGCAGCTTATCTGAAGGACGGGGGAACACTGAAGCTTTCTTT. It yields the protein CASSLSEGRGNTEAFF.

This chain links TRBV11-2 with TRBJ2-7; possible D gene TRBD1, 6 bases. Germline values: CDR1 SGHAT, CDR2 FQNNGV. The CDR3 covers 14 residues. The V end was cut by 3 bases, the J end by 0 bases, with 9 bases between. The CDR3 sequence: CASSLNRVSYEQYF. In DNA, the CDR3 is TGTGCCAGCAGCTTGAACAGGGTCTCCTACGAGCAGTACTTC.

This sequence joins TRBV5-4 and TRBJ1-4; 8 bases align to TRBD1. Germline trimming cut 4 bases from V and 5 bases from J; bases unmatched to any gene: 7. The CDR3 length is 15 residues. In germline, CDR1 is SGHNT, CDR2 YYREEE (reference sequence). The CDR3 reads CASSGSTGANEKLFF. The CDR3 nucleotides are TGTGCCAGCAGCGGTTCGACAGGGGCAAATGAAAAACTGTTTTTT.

The V call is TRBV30, the J call TRBJ1-1; 8 nucleotides match TRBD1. The CDR3 runs 15 residues. CDR1 and CDR2 from the germline V gene are GTSNPN and SVGIG (reference sequence). Losses at the gene ends were 0 bases for V and 2 bases for J; bases not matched to a gene: 5. This CDR3 reads CAWSVLGQGNTEAFF. Written as DNA, the CDR3 is TGTGCCTGGAGTGTACTCGGACAGGGCAACACTGAAGCTTTCTTT.

The gene calls are TRBV2 and TRBJ1-4, with D possibly matching TRBD1 (5 bases). CDR3 length equals 14 residues. The germline V gene encodes CDR1 SNHLY and CDR2 FYNNEI. Trimming took 5 bases from V and 6 from J, leaving 13 bases between them. The chain's CDR3 is CASSWRQQDEKLFF. DNA of the CDR3: TGTGCCAGCAGTTGGAGACAGCAGGATGAAAAACTGTTTTTT.

This chain connects TRBV21-1 to TRBJ1-2; the D call TRBD1 from the table was never checked on the DNA. TRBV21-1 is recorded as a pseudogene. This CDR3 contains 13 residues. The CDR3 sequence: CASGVGQGRGYTF. The CDR3 DNA is TGTGCCAGCGGGGTCGGACAGGGCAGGGGCTACACCTTC.

The chain couples TRBV6-6 to TRBJ1-1; possible D gene TRBD1, 5 bases. The V gene's germline CDR1 is MNHNY and CDR2 SVGAGI (reference sequence). This CDR3 has 14 residues. Between the trimmed V and J ends, which lost 4 bases and 6 bases, there was a span of 15 bases. Written as DNA, the CDR3 is TGTGCCAGCAGTTCCCGGGACTTTAAGGCTGAAGCTTTCTTT. This codes for CASSSRDFKAEAFF.